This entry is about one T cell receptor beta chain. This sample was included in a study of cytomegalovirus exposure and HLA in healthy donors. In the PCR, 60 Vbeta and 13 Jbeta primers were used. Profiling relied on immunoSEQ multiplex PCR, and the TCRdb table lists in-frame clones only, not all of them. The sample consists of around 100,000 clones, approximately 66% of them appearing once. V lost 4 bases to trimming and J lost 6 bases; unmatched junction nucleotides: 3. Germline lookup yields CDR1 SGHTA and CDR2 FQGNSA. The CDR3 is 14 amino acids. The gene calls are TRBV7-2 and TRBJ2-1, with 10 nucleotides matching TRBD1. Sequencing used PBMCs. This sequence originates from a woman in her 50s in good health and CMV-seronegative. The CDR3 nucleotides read TGTGCCAGCAGCTGGACAGGGGGGAGCAATGAGCAGTTCTTC. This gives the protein CASSWTGGSNEQFF.